This T cell receptor (beta chain) came from a study of shared clonotypes between healthy human individuals. Study results and limitations: Sequencing depth was a factor that was expected to affect clonotype sharing among donors.

Donors were healthy HIV-negative adults without recently reported acute infections or vaccinations. Evenly divided among several immunoSEQ plates was the genomic DNA of each subset. Authors' processing steps: ImmunoSEQ junction-only sequences lacked quality scores, so their filtering differed. Sequencing used immunoSEQ multiplex PCR; TCRdb keeps in-frame clones, though not all of them. That table gives V, J and clone size, and the DNA gave D and trimming. Found here are 450,000 to 500,000 clones, approximately 81% of them singletons; the top ten hold 10% to 15%. V lost 3 bases, J lost 5 bases, and 2 bases lay in between. CDR1 and CDR2 (germline): SGDLS, YYNGEE. The CDR3 consists of 11 residues. As for this clone: Its antigen is unidentified. This may be a read error, as it is one base from a much larger clone. This same CDR3 is encoded by further DNA sequences in the sample.

The source of this sequence is a woman aged 40 to 50 in good health. Some clones in this sample may be carry-over from other donors' samples. V and J are TRBV9 and TRBJ2-2; D remains unclear. Sequencing used PBMCs. The CDR3 sequence: CASSGTGELFF. CDR3 nucleotides: TGTGCCAGCAGCGGGACCGGGGAGCTGTTTTTT.